The rows below give T cell receptor beta chains drawn from one sample of a study of blood T cell repertoires in COVID-19. Here immunoSEQ multiplex PCR was the method, and the copy in TCRdb shows in-frame clones only, minus some. This table has more than 120,000 clones, more than 70% appearing once. Source material: peripheral blood. The source of these receptors is a human donor in a cohort sampled during active COVID-19. Both conserved end residues are part of each CDR3. Each record gives: V gene, clone size, D gene, J gene, CDR3 DNA, CDR3 protein. A D gene is named only where the DNA matches it firmly. For some rows the clone size is stated as once, few or many, or as a class when expanded; others skip it.

TRBV7-9	.	.	TRBJ1-1	TGTGCCAGCAGCCGATTGACAACGATGAACACTGAAGCTTTCTTT	CASSRLTTMNTEAFF
TRBV4-1	few	.	TRBJ1-5	TGCGCCAGCAGCCAAGATGTCCCTCTTCAGCCCCAGCATTTT	CASSQDVPLQPQHF
TRBV4-3	once	TRBD1	TRBJ2-7	TGCGCCAGCAGCCAGGGCGACAGGGGGCCGTACGAGCAGTACTTC	CASSQGDRGPYEQYF
TRBV6-6	.	TRBD1	TRBJ2-7	TGTGCCAGCAGTTTTGGACAGGGGGCGAGGGAGCAGTACTTC	CASSFGQGAREQYF
TRBV15	.	TRBD1	TRBJ1-4	TGTGCCACCAGCCCCGACAGGGGTAATGAAAAACTGTTTTTT	CATSPDRGNEKLFF
TRBV10-2	.	.	TRBJ1-3	TGCGCCAGCAGTCCCATGGACAGCTACTCTGGAAACACCATATATTTT	CASSPMDSYSGNTIYF
TRBV13	.	TRBD1	TRBJ2-7	TGTGCCAGCAGCCCGGGACAGGGGGCCTTTGGTGAGCAGTACTTC	CASSPGQGAFGEQYF
TRBV5-1	.	.	TRBJ1-1	TGCGCCAGCAGCAGCGGACCGGGGGCTGAAGCTTTCTTT	CASSSGPGAEAFF
TRBV5-4	.	TRBD2	TRBJ2-3	TGTGCCAGCAGTTCTAGCGGGGGGGCCGGCACAGATACGCAGTATTTT	CASSSSGGAGTDTQYF
TRBV11-2	.	.	TRBJ2-7	TGTGCCAGCAGCGAAGGGGTTAACTACGAGCAGTACTTC	CASSEGVNYEQYF
TRBV6-5	few	TRBD2	TRBJ2-1	TGTGCCAGCAGCTTAGGACTAGCGGGGTTGACTGAGCAGTTCTTC	CASSLGLAGLTEQFF
TRBV11-2	.	.	TRBJ1-2	TGTGCCAGCAGCTTAGATCTGGCGGTAAACTATGGCTACACCTTC	CASSLDLAVNYGYTF
TRBV7-2	.	TRBD1	TRBJ2-2	TGTGCCAGCAGCTTAGGGGACAGGAACACCGGGGAGCTGTTTTTT	CASSLGDRNTGELFF
TRBV11-3	.	.	TRBJ1-6	TGTGCCAGCAGCTTAGATCAGGATTCACCCCTCCACTTT	CASSLDQDSPLHF
TRBV7-9	once	TRBD1	TRBJ1-2	TGTGCCAGCAGCTTTGACAGGGGTTTTGGCTACACCTTC	CASSFDRGFGYTF
TRBV7-8	.	.	TRBJ2-5	TGTGCCAGCAGGGAGGTAGGAGAGACCCAGTACTTC	CASREVGETQYF
TRBV12-5	once	TRBD1	TRBJ2-3	TGTGCTAGTGGTTTGGGCCACACAGGGGATACAGATACGCAGTATTTT	CASGLGHTGDTDTQYF